The 22 T cell receptor beta chains below come from one sample, sequenced in a study of control samples from healthy donors and cancer patients. The data were produced by immunoSEQ multiplex PCR, yet TCRdb's version contains in-frame clones alone and is incomplete. Among about 98,000 clones listed, 79% were seen once. The sample consisted of blood. These receptors were collected from a woman in her twenties or thirties in good health.

This chain connects TRBV11-2 to TRBJ1-5; tentative D call: TRBD1 (5 bases). V was clipped by 5 bases and J by 7 bases, with 12 bases between them. CDR3 size: 13 residues. Germline V gene data show CDR1 as SGHAT and CDR2 as FQNNGV. CDR3 region: CASSRGRSQPQHF. The CDR3 DNA reads TGTGCCAGCAGCCGGGGACGGTCCCAGCCCCAGCATTTT. Filled out from reference TRBV11-2 and TRBJ1-5, the complete variable domain reads EAGVAQSPRYKIIEKRQSVAFWCNPISGHATLYWYQQILGQGPKLLIQFQNNGVVDDSQLPKDRFSAERLKGVDSTLKIQPAKLEDSAVYLCASSRGRSQPQHFGDGTRLSIL.

The chain couples TRBV24-1 to TRBJ2-5; D gene ambiguous. The V gene lost 9 bases and the J gene lost 1 base, with 17 bases spanning the gap. CDR3 length: 15 residues. CDR1 and CDR2 (germline): KGHDR, SFDVKD. The CDR3 loop reads CATDRKGRRQETQYF. The CDR3 nucleotides are TGTGCCACCGATCGAAAGGGCAGACGCCAAGAGACCCAGTACTTC.

The CDR3 DNA reads as TGTGCCAGCAGGGCGAACTGGAGGTCGGATACGCAGTATTTT. Its translation: CASRANWRSDTQYF. The chain combines TRBV11-2 with TRBJ2-3; D perhaps matches TRBD2 (5 bases). CDR3 size: 14 residues. V was clipped by 6 bases and J by 6 bases, with 16 bases between them. CDR1 is SGHAT, CDR2 FQNNGV, per germline.

The gene calls are TRBV4-3 and TRBJ2-5; 9 nucleotides agree with TRBD2. CDR3 length: 15 residues. Germline loops: CDR1 LGHNA, CDR2 YSLEER. V shed 3 bases, J shed 5 bases, and the junction held 7 bases outside the gene matches. CDR3 coding DNA: TGCGCCAGCAGCCAGGGCGGGGGGGCAGGTGAGACCCAGTACTTC. Translated: CASSQGGGAGETQYF.

This rearrangement joins TRBV19 to TRBJ1-1; D not resolved. The CDR3 has 13 residues. V was pared by 3 bases and J by 4 bases, with 9 bases between. Germline-derived CDR1 and CDR2 are LNHDA and SQIVND (reference sequence). CDR3 protein: CASSMRPGTEAFF. The CDR3 DNA sequence: TGTGCCAGTAGTATGCGACCTGGCACTGAAGCTTTCTTT. The full variable domain, completed using reference TRBV19 and TRBJ1-1, is DGGITQSPKYLFRKEGQNVTLSCEQNLNHDAMYWYRQDPGQGLRLIYYSQIVNDFQKGDIAEGYSVSREKKESFPLTVTSAQKNPTAFYLCASSMRPGTEAFFGQGTRLTVV.

V is TRBV5-1 and J is TRBJ1-5; TRBD1 agrees at 7 bases. Germline-derived CDR1 and CDR2 are SGHRS and YFSETQ. This CDR3 spans 15 amino acids. V lost 4 bases and J lost 1; bases outside the gene matches: 5. The CDR3: CASSPTGNSNQPQHF. CDR3 in DNA: TGCGCCAGCAGCCCGACAGGGAACAGCAATCAGCCCCAGCATTTT.

The V and J genes are TRBV3-1 (or the pseudogene TRBV3-2) and TRBJ2-3, with 13 bases lining up with TRBD2. Germline CDR1 reads LGHDT; CDR2 reads YNNKEL (reference sequence). The CDR3 loop spans 15 amino acids. V shed 6 bases, J shed 8 bases, and the junction held 8 bases outside the gene matches. CDR3 in DNA: TGTGCCAGCAGACGACTAGCGGGGGGTCCCGGTACGCAGTATTTT. Its protein product is CASRRLAGGPGTQYF.

The chain is built from TRBV19 and TRBJ1-4; unclear D gene. This CDR3 has 14 residues. The germline V and J ends were trimmed by 5 bases and 2 bases, with 9 bases remaining between them. Germline V gives CDR1 LNHDA, CDR2 SQIVND (reference sequence). This chain's CDR3 is CASSLLTTNEKLFF. Here the CDR3 DNA reads TGTGCCAGTAGTCTCCTCACCACTAATGAAAAACTGTTTTTT.

The chain recombines TRBV5-1 with TRBJ1-4; D unresolved. CDR1 and CDR2 from the germline V gene are SGHRS and YFSETQ. CDR3 length: 15 residues. The V gene lost 0 bases and the J gene lost 3 bases, with 9 bases spanning the gap. CDR3 bases: TGCGCCAGCAGCTTGGTGTCAGATTCTAATGAAAAACTGTTTTTT. Translated: CASSLVSDSNEKLFF.

The V gene is TRBV2, the J gene TRBJ1-1; D possibly corresponds to TRBD1 (6 bases). This CDR3 has 14 amino acids. The V end lost 7 bases, the J end lost 6 bases, and 18 bases lay between the germline ends. Germline CDR1 SNHLY, CDR2 FYNNEI. The CDR3, as DNA: TGTGCCAGCACCCGAGGGTCGACAGGCGCTGAAGCTTTCTTT. This gives the protein CASTRGSTGAEAFF.

This clone was counted a few times. The chain carries TRBV27 and TRBJ2-5; D gene ambiguous. CDR1 MNHEY and CDR2 SMNVEV come from the germline V gene (reference sequence). Trimming stripped 2 bases from V and 8 bases from J, with 12 bases between. The CDR3 extends over 13 amino acids. The CDR3 DNA sequence: TGTGCCAGCAGTTTAGTAAGGGATGAAACCCAGTACTTC. Residues: CASSLVRDETQYF.

The V gene is TRBV6-5, the J gene TRBJ2-5; TRBD1 might be the D (6 bases). The germline V gene encodes CDR1 MNHEY and CDR2 SVGAGI. V shed 10 bases and J shed 5 bases, with 14 bases lying between them. The CDR3 extends over 12 amino acids. CDR3 protein: CATKGVDETQYF. In DNA, the CDR3 is TGTGCCACCAAGGGGGTTGACGAGACCCAGTACTTC.

This clone was seen once. The chain recombines TRBV30 with TRBJ2-7, with unresolved D. The CDR3 totals 11 residues. The V gene's germline CDR1 is GTSNPN and CDR2 SVGIG (reference sequence). V lost 4 bases, J lost 3 bases, and 7 bases lay in between. CDR3 amino acids: CAWTSGYEQYF. The CDR3 coding sequence is TGTGCCTGGACCTCGGGCTACGAGCAGTACTTC.

The chain is built from TRBV2 and TRBJ2-4, with D possibly TRBD2 on 6 matching bases. Germline CDR1 and CDR2: SNHLY and FYNNEI. This CDR3 is 18 amino acids long. V lost 2 bases and J 0 bases, leaving 17 bases between the germline ends. DNA for the CDR3: TGTGCCAGCAGTGAACGTAGGACTATGATCGTAGCCAAAAACATTCAGTACTTC. Translated, it gives CASSERRTMIVAKNIQYF.

The J gene is TRBJ1-2, the V gene TRBV30; tentatively, D is TRBD1 (5 bases). Germline CDR1 is GTSNPN and CDR2 is SVGIG (reference sequence). The CDR3 is made up of 14 amino acids. V shed 3 bases and J shed 1 base, with 12 bases lying between them. The CDR3 bases are TGTGCCTGGAGCACGGACATGTTTAACTATGGCTACACCTTC. Translated: CAWSTDMFNYGYTF.

This sequence joins TRBV19 and TRBJ1-2, with TRBD1 as a possible D gene (5 bases). The germline V gene encodes CDR1 LNHDA and CDR2 SQIVND (reference sequence). The length of the CDR3 is 14 residues. Trimming stripped 3 bases from V and 5 bases from J, with 13 bases between. In DNA form, the CDR3 reads TGTGCCAGTAGTATGGGAACGGGGGGATATGGCTACACCTTC. It yields the protein CASSMGTGGYGYTF.

The chain couples TRBV30 to TRBJ1-1; D gene uncertain. This CDR3 is built from 13 residues. Germline CDR1 and CDR2: GTSNPN and SVGIG (reference sequence). V was cut by 3 bases and J by 8 bases, with 16 bases left in between. CDR3 sequence reads: CAWRLAKGREAFF. CDR3 DNA sequence: TGTGCCTGGAGATTGGCCAAGGGAAGGGAAGCTTTCTTT. Using reference TRBV30 and TRBJ1-1 for the parts outside the CDR3, the full variable domain is SQTIHQWPATLVQPVGSPLSLECTVEGTSNPNLYWYRQAAGRGLQLLFYSVGIGQISSEVPQNLSASRPQDRQFILSSKKLLLSDSGFYLCAWRLAKGREAFFGQGTRLTVV.

This clone appeared once. The chain is built from TRBV18 and TRBJ1-5; D possibly corresponds to TRBD1 (5 bases). Germline V lookup: CDR1 KGHSH, CDR2 LQKENI. The CDR3 extends over 13 amino acids. The germline V and J ends were trimmed by 4 bases and 6 bases, with 10 bases remaining between them. The chain's CDR3 is CASSLGGSQPQHF. The CDR3 DNA reads as TGTGCCAGCTCACTGGGGGGATCTCAGCCCCAGCATTTT.

The chain is built from TRBV6-6 and TRBJ2-3; either TRBD1 or TRBD2 may fit D (5 bases each). The CDR3 length is 14 residues. Per germline, CDR1 MNHNY and CDR2 SVGAGI (reference sequence). V lost 7 bases and J 2 bases, leaving 13 bases between the germline ends. The CDR3 sequence is CASTGWGNTDTQYF. Written as DNA, the CDR3 is TGTGCCAGCACGGGGTGGGGGAACACAGATACGCAGTATTTT.

This clone was observed once. Germline and junction disagree at one end, which may indicate a read error. The gene calls are TRBV7-7 and TRBJ2-2, with TRBD1 identical over 7 bases. The germline V gene has CDR1 SSHAT and CDR2 FNYEAQ (reference sequence). The length of the CDR3 is 14 residues. The CDR3 spells CASSSRGQSGELFF. CDR3 coding DNA: TGTGCTAGCAGCTCCCGGGGACAGAGCGGGGAGCTGTTTTTT.

The rearrangement uses TRBV2 and TRBJ2-3; 15 nucleotides align to TRBD2. With 7 bases clipped from V and 8 bases from J, the junction kept 7 bases outside the gene matches. The germline gives CDR1 SNHLY, CDR2 FYNNEI. The length of the CDR3 is 15 residues. The CDR3 coding sequence is TGTGCCAGCACTGGACTAGCGGGGGGGCCAGGTACGCAGTATTTT. It yields the protein CASTGLAGGPGTQYF.

The rearrangement links TRBV5-1 to TRBJ1-3; maybe TRBD1 (6 bases). Germline V gene data show CDR1 as SGHRS and CDR2 as YFSETQ. The V end was cut by 0 bases, the J end by 3 bases, with 16 bases between. The CDR3 length is 17 residues. The CDR3 here is CASSLVPGGVNGNTIYF. Written as DNA, the CDR3 is TGCGCCAGCAGCTTGGTACCGGGGGGCGTAAATGGAAACACCATATATTTT.